These 29 T cell receptor beta chains were all obtained from the same sample, sequenced in a study of vaccination and CD4 T cells after COVID-19. Treatment meaning: approximately nine-day PBMC culture with coronavirus spike peptide pools or control peptides (ViraFEST assay). No cognate antigen is known for these TCRs. The Oncomine TCR Beta short-read assay was what sequenced the DNA obtained from cultured CD4+ T cells. From the PCR reads, TCRdb called clonotypes with MiXCR, one entry per CDR3 protein. The sample records some 20,000 distinct CDR3 sequences, approximately 67% being singletons. Sequences were obtained from CD4+ T cells from blood, cultured in vitro. These receptors came from a human donor who had recovered from COVID-19.

The chain couples TRBV14 to TRBJ1-2; D is uncertain. There are 14 residues in the CDR3. V was pared by 1 base and J by 5 bases, with 11 bases between. From germline, CDR1 is SGHDN and CDR2 FVKESK. The CDR3, as DNA: TGTGCCAGCAGCCAAGTAGACGGCCAATATGGCTACACCTTC. Its translation is CASSQVDGQYGYTF.

For the CDR3, the DNA is TGTGCCAGCAGTTACCAACGCACGGACTACGAGCAGTACTTC. It is translated as CASSYQRTDYEQYF. The chain carries TRBV6-5 and TRBJ2-7, with D unresolved. CDR3 length: 14 residues. V lost 2 bases and J 3 bases, leaving 11 bases between the germline ends. CDR1 and CDR2 from the germline V gene are MNHEY and SVGAGI.

This sequence joins TRBV24-1 and TRBJ1-2; D call uncertain. This CDR3 contains 13 residues. The germline CDR1 and CDR2 sequences are KGHDR and SFDVKD. V dropped 2 bases and J dropped 4 bases, with 7 bases sitting between them. The CDR3 loop reads CATSDSLFYGYTF. The CDR3, as DNA: TGTGCCACCAGTGATTCACTTTTCTATGGCTACACCTTC.

CDR3 nucleotides: TGTGCCAGCAGCTTAGTCAAGGGGAACACTGAAGCTTTCTTT. Its protein is CASSLVKGNTEAFF. The gene calls are TRBV11-2 and TRBJ1-1; D gene uncertain. Trimming removed 1 base at V and 1 base at J, with 7 bases between. The CDR3 is made up of 14 amino acids. Germline V gene lookup returns CDR1 SGHAT and CDR2 FQNNGV.

This clonotype came up a few times. This chain joins TRBV27 and TRBJ1-2, with TRBD1 matching over 7 bases. The CDR3 length is 14 residues. Germline CDR1 is MNHEY and CDR2 is SMNVEV (reference sequence). Unmatched junction bases numbered 8, after V lost 6 bases and J lost 4 bases. The CDR3 DNA reads as TGTGCCAGCAGACGCAGCGGACAGGCCTATGGCTACACCTTC. Translated, it gives CASRRSGQAYGYTF.

This chain connects TRBV6-1 to TRBJ1-3; TRBD1 is a possible D gene (5 bases). The CDR3 covers 13 residues. Trimming left V 11 bases short and J 1 base short, with 12 bases between. Germline V gene data show CDR1 as MNHNS and CDR2 as SASEGT. The CDR3: CASAGTSGNTIYF. In DNA, the CDR3 is TGTGCCTCGGCAGGGACTTCTGGAAACACCATATATTTT.

The chain links TRBV28 to TRBJ1-2; weak D call: TRBD1 (5 bases). The CDR3 length is 15 residues. Germline-derived CDR1 and CDR2 are MDHEN and SYDVKM. V lost 4 bases and J lost 2, with 14 bases in between. Written as DNA, the CDR3 is TGTGCCAGCAGTTGGGGGGGAGCGTCCAACTATGGCTACACCTTC. Protein product: CASSWGGASNYGYTF.

This chain connects TRBV4-3 to TRBJ1-2; D is possibly TRBD1 (5 bases). Germline CDR1 is LGHNA and CDR2 is YSLEER. This CDR3 has 16 amino acids. Trimming shortened V by 1 base and J by 0 bases, and 12 bases separated the two germline ends. CDR3 nucleotides: TGCGCCAGCAGCCAAGGGTGGGCGGACACTAACTATGGCTACACCTTC. It yields the protein CASSQGWADTNYGYTF.

This chain joins TRBV4-1 and TRBJ1-3; unclear D gene. Trimming stripped 0 bases from V and 9 bases from J, with 6 bases between. Germline CDR1 MGHRA, CDR2 YSYEKL. The CDR3 extends over 12 amino acids. The CDR3 region has the DNA TGCGCCAGCAGCCAAGATCTAAGCACCATATATTTT. It translates to CASSQDLSTIYF.

V usage is TRBV6-2 or TRBV6-3 and J usage is TRBJ1-5; D gene ambiguous. Germline CDR1 and CDR2: MNHEY and SVGEGT. With 0 bases removed from V and 6 bases from J, the gap between germline ends came to 9 bases. CDR3 length: 14 amino acids. The CDR3, as DNA: TGTGCCAGCAGTTACTCGTCCTGGACTCAGCCCCAGCATTTT. Translation: CASSYSSWTQPQHF.

This clonotype was observed a few times. V and J are TRBV15 and TRBJ1-5; no definite D call. The CDR3 spans 12 residues. Germline CDR1 and CDR2: LNHNV and YYDKDF (reference sequence). V was cut by 0 bases and J by 7 bases, with 4 bases left in between. CDR3 amino acids: CATSRDRQPQHF. In nucleotides, the CDR3 is TGTGCCACCAGCAGAGATCGGCAGCCCCAGCATTTT.

J is TRBJ2-3 and V is TRBV7-2; 7 bases match TRBD2. This CDR3 spans 13 amino acids. The germline V gene encodes CDR1 SGHTA and CDR2 FQGNSA. V was clipped by 5 bases and J by 5 bases; unmatched bases: 4. CDR3 in DNA: TGTGCCAGCAGCCGGCGGGGGAAAGATACGCAGTATTTT. Translated, it gives CASSRRGKDTQYF. Complete variable domain (other parts from reference TRBV7-2 and TRBJ2-3): GAGVSQSPSNKVTEKGKDVELRCDPISGHTALYWYRQSLGQGLEFLIYFQGNSAPDKSGLPSDRFSAERTGGSVSTLTIQRTQQEDSAVYLCASSRRGKDTQYFGPGTRLTVL.

The CDR3 DNA follows: TGTGCCAGCAGTGAATATCTGGACTATTACTACGAGCAGTACTTC. Translating it yields CASSEYLDYYYEQYF. The V and J genes are TRBV2 and TRBJ2-7; tentative D call: TRBD2 (6 bases). The germline V and J ends were trimmed by 2 bases and 3 bases, with 14 bases remaining between them. The CDR3 extends over 15 amino acids. Germline V gives CDR1 SNHLY, CDR2 FYNNEI. Complete variable domain (other parts from reference TRBV2 and TRBJ2-7): EPEVTQTPSHQVTQMGQEVILRCVPISNHLYFYWYRQILGQKVEFLVSFYNNEISEKSEIFDDQFSVERPDGSNFTLKIRSTKLEDSAMYFCASSEYLDYYYEQYFGPGTRLTVT.

This sequence joins TRBV6-2 or TRBV6-3 and TRBJ1-5; 8 bases match TRBD1. This CDR3 region has 18 residues. Germline-derived CDR1 and CDR2 are MNHEY and SVGEGT. Trimming cost V 5 bases and J 0 bases; bases outside gene matches: 12. The CDR3 DNA sequence: TGTGCCAGCAGTCCAAGGACAGGGATTAACCTTAGCAATCAGCCCCAGCATTTT. Encoded protein: CASSPRTGINLSNQPQHF.

This clonotype has just one count. The chain uses TRBV7-9 and TRBJ2-1; 8 bases map to TRBD1. Per germline, CDR1 SEHNR and CDR2 FQNEAQ (reference sequence). This CDR3 has 13 residues. Unmatched junction bases numbered 4, after V lost 4 bases and J lost 8 bases. This chain's CDR3 is CASSSGQGHEQFF. In nucleotides, the CDR3 is TGTGCCAGCAGCTCCGGACAGGGCCATGAGCAGTTCTTC.

Concerning this clonotype: A junction end diverges from the germline sequence, so it may reflect a read error. V and J are TRBV6-5 and TRBJ1-2, with D unresolved. Germline-derived CDR1 and CDR2 are MNHEY and SVGAGI. This CDR3 is 13 amino acids long. The DNA of the CDR3 is TGTGCCAGCAGCTACTCCCGGACGGGAGGCTACACCTTC. It codes for CASSYSRTGGYTF.

Only a few counts were recorded for this clonotype. This chain connects TRBV6-2 or TRBV6-3 to TRBJ1-5; 8 bases agree with TRBD1. The length of the CDR3 is 21 residues. CDR1 is MNHEY and CDR2 is SVGEGT in the germline V gene. The V and J ends lost 2 bases and 6 bases, in that order; junction bases with no gene match: 24. CDR3 sequence (DNA): TGTGCCAGCAGTTACCTAACGGGACCCCGAGGGACGACAGGGGTACTTCAGCCCCAGCATTTT. Translating gives CASSYLTGPRGTTGVLQPQHF.

The chain joins TRBV30 to TRBJ2-1, with TRBD2 as a possible D gene (6 bases). The CDR3 contains 14 residues. Germline-derived CDR1 and CDR2 are GTSNPN and SVGIG (reference sequence). Trimming removed 5 bases from V and 2 bases from J, with 13 bases in between. The CDR3 DNA sequence: TGTGCCTGGGGGGGGAGTCGGACCTACAATGAGCAGTTCTTC. It specifies CAWGGSRTYNEQFF. Based on the CDR3 plus reference TRBV30 and TRBJ2-1, the full variable domain is SQTIHQWPATLVQPVGSPLSLECTVEGTSNPNLYWYRQAAGRGLQLLFYSVGIGQISSEVPQNLSASRPQDRQFILSSKKLLLSDSGFYLCAWGGSRTYNEQFFGPGTRLTVL.

This clonotype was picked up a small number of times. V gene TRBV19 combines with J gene TRBJ1-5; a possible D gene is TRBD1 (5 bases). The CDR3 spans 15 residues. V was pared by 2 bases and J by 9 bases, with 17 bases between. Germline V gives CDR1 LNHDA, CDR2 SQIVND (reference sequence). CDR3 sequence: CASSISGTVAGPQHF. DNA for the CDR3: TGTGCCAGTAGTATATCGGGGACCGTAGCGGGGCCCCAGCATTTT.

This clonotype is large (0.1 to 1%) within its sample. The J gene is TRBJ1-1, the V gene TRBV7-9; D remains ambiguous. CDR3 length: 13 amino acids. Per germline, CDR1 SEHNR and CDR2 FQNEAQ (reference sequence). V was trimmed by 8 bases and J by 1 base, leaving 11 bases between them. This CDR3 reads CASHRYGNTEAFF. The CDR3 bases are TGTGCCAGCCACCGTTATGGGAACACTGAAGCTTTCTTT.

V and J are TRBV28 and TRBJ1-2; 8 bases line up with TRBD1. With V trimmed by 1 base and J by 5 bases, 6 bases remained unmatched. Germline CDR1 reads MDHEN; CDR2 reads SYDVKM. This CDR3 has 15 amino acids. CDR3 in amino acids: CASSLSGDRKYGYTF. The CDR3 DNA is TGTGCCAGCAGTTTATCGGGGGACAGGAAATATGGCTACACCTTC.

This clonotype appeared once. The J gene is TRBJ2-2, the V gene TRBV7-6; D not resolved. Germline-derived CDR1 and CDR2 are SGHVS and FNYEAQ. This CDR3 spans 13 amino acids. Trimming left V 6 bases short and J 7 bases short, with 12 bases between. The CDR3 loop reads CASRPGVGGELFF. The CDR3 region has the DNA TGTGCCAGCAGGCCTGGAGTCGGCGGGGAGCTGTTTTTT.

The chain employs TRBV29-1 and TRBJ2-7; the D is unclear. The CDR3 runs to 11 residues. Germline V gene sequence: CDR1 SQVTM, CDR2 ANQGSEA. The V and J ends lost 5 bases and 6 bases respectively, with 11 bases between them. CDR3: CSVQGNGEQYF. CDR3 nucleotide sequence: TGCAGCGTTCAAGGAAACGGCGAGCAGTACTTC.

This clonotype was observed a few times. This chain connects TRBV12-3 or TRBV12-4 to TRBJ2-6, with 11 bases aligning to TRBD1. This CDR3 region has 19 residues. Trimming cost V 7 bases and J 2 bases; bases outside gene matches: 13. The CDR3: CASNKVLGTGGPGANVLTF. In nucleotides, the CDR3 is TGTGCCAGCAACAAAGTGCTGGGGACAGGGGGTCCTGGGGCCAACGTCCTGACTTTC.

The rearrangement joins TRBV24-1 to TRBJ1-1, with D maybe TRBD1 (5 bases). Germline values: CDR1 KGHDR, CDR2 SFDVKD. The CDR3 spans 14 residues. The V end lost 4 bases, the J end lost 4 bases, and 12 bases lay between the germline ends. CDR3 bases: TGTGCCACCAGTGACGCCGACAGTCGCACTGAAGCTTTCTTT. Translation gives CATSDADSRTEAFF.

The chain has TRBV19 and TRBJ2-5; tentatively, D is TRBD1 (6 bases). Deletions cut 3 bases from V and 2 bases from J, with 19 bases between. Per germline, CDR1 LNHDA and CDR2 SQIVND (reference sequence). The CDR3 spans 17 residues. The CDR3 DNA reads TGTGCCAGTAGTATGATCCCCCCCGGACAGAGACAAGAGACCCAGTACTTC. Encoded protein: CASSMIPPGQRQETQYF. The full variable domain, in which reference TRBV19 and TRBJ2-5 provide the parts outside the CDR3, is DGGITQSPKYLFRKEGQNVTLSCEQNLNHDAMYWYRQDPGQGLRLIYYSQIVNDFQKGDIAEGYSVSREKKESFPLTVTSAQKNPTAFYLCASSMIPPGQRQETQYFGPGTRLLVL.

The chain combines TRBV11-2 with TRBJ1-2; tentative D call: TRBD1 (6 bases). V lost 10 bases to trimming and J lost 7 bases, with 19 bases between them. The germline V gene has CDR1 SGHAT and CDR2 FQNNGV. The CDR3 runs to 13 residues. This CDR3 is CATTRGGVGGYTF. DNA of the CDR3: TGTGCCACCACACGCGGGGGCGTAGGTGGCTACACCTTC. The whole variable domain, remainder taken from reference TRBV11-2 and TRBJ1-2, is EAGVAQSPRYKIIEKRQSVAFWCNPISGHATLYWYQQILGQGPKLLIQFQNNGVVDDSQLPKDRFSAERLKGVDSTLKIQPAKLEDSAVYLCATTRGGVGGYTFGSGTRLTVV.

The chain is built from TRBV6-5 and TRBJ1-2; 7 nucleotides line up with TRBD1. V shed 2 bases and J 6 bases; nucleotides not matched to a gene: 9. The germline gives CDR1 MNHEY, CDR2 SVGAGI. The CDR3 is 15 residues long. This CDR3 reads CASSYEQGGRDGYTF. Here the CDR3 DNA reads TGTGCCAGCAGTTACGAGCAAGGGGGCAGGGATGGCTACACCTTC.

The chain combines TRBV20-1 with TRBJ2-1, with TRBD2 matching 11 bases. The CDR3 runs 16 residues. Germline V gene data show CDR1 as DFQATT and CDR2 as SNEGSKA (reference sequence). V shed 6 bases and J 8 bases; nucleotides not matched to a gene: 15. The CDR3 nucleotides are TGCAGTGCGCTGGGTAGCGGGAGGGCCGTTTCTCATGAGCAGTTCTTC. The encoded protein is CSALGSGRAVSHEQFF.